A single sample is the source of the 20 T cell receptor beta chains below, sequenced in a study of Tregs in tolerant kidney transplant recipients. The method was immunoSEQ multiplex PCR; TCRdb's version includes in-frame clones alone and lacks a portion of them. This sample has 40,000 to 50,000 clones; around nine tenths occur once, and the top ten carry around a sixth. Recipients received nonmyeloablative bone marrow transplants from related graft donors, with transient mixed chimerism. Sequences were derived from CD8+ T cells from blood (PBMCs), sampled 12 months after the transplant. These receptors came from a human patient who received a combined kidney and bone marrow transplant. The T cells may come from the graft donor.

The chain has TRBV9 and TRBJ1-4, with TRBD1 as a possible D gene (5 bases). The germline V gene encodes CDR1 SGDLS and CDR2 YYNGEE. This CDR3 region has 13 residues. V was cut by 4 bases and J by 5 bases, with 9 bases left in between. CDR3 amino acids: CASSPGGNEKLFF. Written as DNA, the CDR3 is TGTGCCAGCAGCCCCGGGGGAAATGAAAAACTGTTTTTT.

The chain couples TRBV5-4 to TRBJ2-3; tentatively, D is TRBD1 (6 bases). V was shortened by 0 bases and J by 1 base, with 12 bases between the two germline ends. CDR1 and CDR2 (germline): SGHNT, YYREEE (reference sequence). CDR3 size: 16 residues. CDR3 sequence: CASSLGTDRGTDTQYF. DNA of the CDR3: TGTGCCAGCAGCTTGGGGACAGACCGAGGCACAGATACGCAGTATTTT.

The chain has TRBV13 and TRBJ2-1; 15 nucleotides agree with TRBD2. CDR3 length: 14 residues. Trimming took 5 bases from V and 9 from J; bases not matched to a gene: 2. Germline lookup yields CDR1 PRHDT and CDR2 FYEKMQ (reference sequence). The CDR3 sequence: CASSEGLAGGEQFF. Written as DNA, the CDR3 is TGTGCCAGCAGCGAGGGACTAGCGGGAGGTGAGCAGTTCTTC. The full variable domain, completed using reference TRBV13 and TRBJ2-1, is AAGVIQSPRHLIKEKRETATLKCYPIPRHDTVYWYQQGPGQDPQFLISFYEKMQSDKGSIPDRFSAQQFSDYHSELNMSSLELGDSALYFCASSEGLAGGEQFFGPGTRLTVL.

This clone was detected only once. The rearrangement joins TRBV9 to TRBJ2-7; 12 bases are shared with TRBD1. Germline V gene sequence: CDR1 SGDLS, CDR2 YYNGEE. V lost 3 bases and J lost 4; bases outside the gene matches: 11. The length of the CDR3 is 17 residues. The CDR3: CASSERGTGGNRYEQYF. As DNA, the CDR3 is TGTGCCAGCAGCGAACGAGGGACAGGGGGCAATAGGTACGAGCAGTACTTC.

V is TRBV11-2 and J is TRBJ2-2, with D perhaps TRBD2 (6 bases). Trimming took 3 bases from V and 4 from J, leaving 18 bases between them. The CDR3 consists of 17 residues. CDR1 and CDR2 (germline): SGHAT, FQNNGV. This CDR3 is CASSFPGLTSFTGELFF. The CDR3 coding sequence is TGTGCCAGCAGCTTCCCTGGGCTGACTAGTTTCACCGGGGAGCTGTTTTTT.

V and J are TRBV5-4 and TRBJ2-5, with 9 bases matching TRBD2. CDR3 size: 16 residues. V was clipped by 2 bases and J by 0 bases; unmatched bases: 5. The germline gives CDR1 SGHNT, CDR2 YYREEE (reference sequence). CDR3 protein: CASSFDSGGHQETQYF. The CDR3 bases are TGTGCCAGCAGCTTTGATAGCGGGGGCCACCAAGAGACCCAGTACTTC.

This chain's CDR3 is CASSFRTGGIKTSSYEQYF. The DNA of the CDR3 is TGTGCCAGCAGCTTCCGGACAGGCGGGATAAAGACGAGCTCCTACGAGCAGTACTTC. This chain joins TRBV7-9 and TRBJ2-7; tentatively, D is TRBD1 (7 bases). Trimming cost V 3 bases and J 0 bases, with 24 bases left between them. CDR1 and CDR2 (germline): SEHNR, FQNEAQ (reference sequence). The CDR3 consists of 19 residues.

V and J are TRBV9 and TRBJ2-3; maybe TRBD1 (5 bases). CDR1 and CDR2 (germline): SGDLS, YYNGEE. The length of the CDR3 is 17 residues. Trimming left V 3 bases short and J 0 bases short, with 17 bases between. CDR3 region: CASSDSVARASTDTQYF. The CDR3 bases are TGTGCCAGCAGCGACAGCGTAGCCAGGGCTAGCACAGATACGCAGTATTTT.

The chain links TRBV9 to TRBJ2-1, with 10 bases that match TRBD2. J gave up 4 bases and V 4 bases, and 14 bases lay outside the gene matches. The CDR3 spans 18 residues. Germline assignment: CDR1 SGDLS and CDR2 YYNGEE. CDR3 region: CASSHGLAGAKVYNEQFF. The CDR3 bases are TGTGCCAGCAGCCATGGGCTAGCGGGAGCTAAGGTGTACAATGAGCAGTTCTTC. Supplemented by reference TRBV9 and TRBJ2-1, the full variable domain reads DSGVTQTPKHLITATGQRVTLRCSPRSGDLSVYWYQQSLDQGLQFLIQYYNGEERAKGNILERFSAQQFPDLHSELNLSSLELGDSALYFCASSHGLAGAKVYNEQFFGPGTRLTVL.

On this clone itself: A read error may explain this, as a much larger clone is one base away. The rearrangement uses TRBV13 and TRBJ2-3; D unclear. Trimming cost V 5 bases and J 5 bases, with 5 bases left between them. This CDR3 region has 11 residues. Germline CDR1 and CDR2: PRHDT and FYEKMQ (reference sequence). CDR3 DNA: TGTGCCAGCAGCCTAAGAGATACGCAGTATTTT. This translates into CASSLRDTQYF. The whole variable domain, remainder taken from reference TRBV13 and TRBJ2-3, is AAGVIQSPRHLIKEKRETATLKCYPIPRHDTVYWYQQGPGQDPQFLISFYEKMQSDKGSIPDRFSAQQFSDYHSELNMSSLELGDSALYFCASSLRDTQYFGPGTRLTVL.

The rearrangement links TRBV7-3 to TRBJ2-2, with TRBD1 matching 9 bases. V shed 4 bases and J 7 bases; nucleotides not matched to a gene: 7. CDR3 length equals 15 residues. CDR1 is SGHTA, CDR2 FQGTGA, per germline. The CDR3 spells CASSSPGQGDGELFF. The CDR3 DNA sequence: TGTGCCAGCAGCTCCCCGGGACAGGGCGACGGGGAGCTGTTTTTT.

V is TRBV27 and J is TRBJ1-2; 8 positions match TRBD1. Germline assignment: CDR1 MNHEY and CDR2 SMNVEV (reference sequence). The CDR3 totals 13 residues. With 6 bases clipped from V and 7 bases from J, the junction kept 7 bases outside the gene matches. CDR3 amino acids: CASSPDRAVGYTF. The CDR3 nucleotides are TGTGCCAGCAGCCCGGACAGGGCCGTTGGCTACACCTTC.

This clone was counted a single time. The rearrangement links TRBV4-3 to TRBJ1-3; TRBD1 is a possible D gene (5 bases). Trimming cost V 0 bases and J 2 bases, with 14 bases left between them. The CDR3 runs 17 residues. Germline V gives CDR1 LGHNA, CDR2 YSLEER. Here the CDR3 DNA reads TGCGCCAGCAGCCAAGATTGGGTCGGGGGAACTGGAAACACCATATATTTT. Protein: CASSQDWVGGTGNTIYF.

The chain uses TRBV5-4 and TRBJ2-1; 11 bases line up with TRBD2. The germline V gene has CDR1 SGHNT and CDR2 YYREEE (reference sequence). The V and J ends lost 4 bases and 5 bases, in that order; junction bases with no gene match: 17. There are 19 residues in the CDR3. The CDR3 region has the DNA TGTGCCAGCAGCCCGGTCCGCGTCCTAGCGGGAGGACAGAACAATGAGCAGTTCTTC. The encoded protein is CASSPVRVLAGGQNNEQFF.

The rearrangement links TRBV10-3 to TRBJ2-7, with a possible D match to TRBD1 (5 bases). Trimming took off 2 bases at V and 5 bases at J, with 7 bases between the two ends. This CDR3 has 12 residues. Germline V gene sequence: CDR1 ENHRY, CDR2 SYGVKD. The CDR3 loop reads CAISEGAHEQYF. The CDR3 nucleotides read TGTGCCATCAGTGAGGGGGCTCACGAGCAGTACTTC.

This clone appeared once. J is TRBJ2-3 and V is TRBV9, with no clear D. V lost 0 bases and J lost 1, with 6 bases in between. Germline values: CDR1 SGDLS, CDR2 YYNGEE. The CDR3 has 14 amino acids. The CDR3 region has the DNA TGTGCCAGCAGCGTAGTGAGCGGCACAGATACGCAGTATTTT. Protein sequence: CASSVVSGTDTQYF.

The chain links TRBV19 to TRBJ2-1; D gene unclear. The CDR3 length is 13 residues. Trimming removed 10 bases from V and 1 base from J, with 11 bases in between. Germline V gene data show CDR1 as LNHDA and CDR2 as SQIVND (reference sequence). The CDR3 nucleotides read TGTGCCACTATAGATTCGTCCTACAATGAGCAGTTCTTC. It encodes CATIDSSYNEQFF.

The rearrangement uses TRBV4-3 and TRBJ2-1; 10 bases line up with TRBD2. Per the germline V gene, CDR1 is LGHNA and CDR2 is YSLEER. The length of the CDR3 is 16 residues. V lost 4 bases and J lost 5; bases outside the gene matches: 8. The CDR3 is CASSPFLAGANNEQFF. The CDR3 DNA is TGCGCCAGCAGCCCTTTCCTAGCGGGGGCGAACAATGAGCAGTTCTTC.

The chain is built from TRBV5-1 and TRBJ2-7; D is perhaps TRBD1 (6 bases). Germline assignment: CDR1 SGHRS and CDR2 YFSETQ. Deletions cut 0 bases from V and 2 bases from J, with 9 bases between. The CDR3 totals 14 residues. CDR3 in DNA: TGCGCCAGCAGCTTGGCTGACAGGCCCTACGAGCAGTACTTC. Its protein product is CASSLADRPYEQYF.

In regard to this clone: Its ends do not fully match the called genes, so a read error is possible. The chain recombines TRBV5-3 with TRBJ2-1; the match to TRBD2 covers 7 bases. TRBV5-3 is annotated as an ORF whose role is uncertain. This CDR3 spans 14 amino acids. DNA of the CDR3: TGTGCCAGCAGCTTAGAACTAGCGTACAATGAGCAGTTCTTC. This codes for CASSLELAYNEQFF.